The 26 T cell receptor beta chains below all came from one sample that was sequenced in a study of T cells in Graves' hyperthyroidism and ophthalmopathy. Amplification of TCR beta CDR3 regions used RNA as the template. First-round RT-PCR of the TCR CDR3 relied on the HTBI primer set. TCRdb re-analysed the multiplex PCR reads in MiXCR, keeping a single row per CDR3 protein. The profile shows around 290,000 distinct CDR3 sequences, around 15% of them singletons. The sample was blood. The receptors derive from a woman aged 60-75 years with Graves' ophthalmopathy.

This clonotype has just a few counts. The rearrangement uses TRBV5-1 and TRBJ2-3; 8 bases are a match to TRBD2. There are 17 residues in the CDR3. Trimming removed 4 bases from V and 6 bases from J; junction bases left unmatched: 16. Germline lookup yields CDR1 SGHRS and CDR2 YFSETQ. CDR3 in amino acids: CASSVSPSGRRADTQYF. The CDR3 DNA reads TGCGCCAGCAGCGTTAGTCCTAGCGGGCGGCGAGCCGATACGCAGTATTTT.

This clonotype was counted ten times or more. This rearrangement joins TRBV27 to TRBJ2-3; no reliable D call. The CDR3 runs to 14 residues. In germline, CDR1 is MNHEY, CDR2 SMNVEV (reference sequence). Trimming stripped 8 bases from V and 0 bases from J, with 12 bases between. The CDR3 sequence: CASCRSISTDTQYF. The DNA for the CDR3 is TGTGCCAGCTGCCGGAGTATTAGCACAGATACGCAGTATTTT.

This clonotype was seen many times. The chain joins TRBV3-1 to TRBJ2-5; TRBD1 matches at 7 bases. With V trimmed by 1 base and J by 1 base, 6 bases remained unmatched. The CDR3 spans 16 residues. The germline gives CDR1 LGHDT, CDR2 YNNKEL (reference sequence). The CDR3 reads CASSQGGTEFQETQYF. The CDR3 DNA reads TGTGCCAGCAGCCAAGGGGGGACAGAATTCCAAGAGACCCAGTACTTC.

The chain couples TRBV24-1 to TRBJ1-2, with D tentatively TRBD1 (5 bases). CDR1 and CDR2 (germline): KGHDR, SFDVKD. V lost 4 bases to trimming and J lost 7 bases, with 15 bases between them. This CDR3 has 14 amino acids. Here the CDR3 reads CATSDPRGGGGYTF. CDR3 coding DNA: TGTGCCACCAGTGACCCACGGGGCGGTGGTGGCTACACCTTC.

This clonotype was recorded a few times. A much more abundant neighbour one base away suggests this may be a read error. The CDR3 region has the DNA TGTGCCAGCAGCTCAGAGGTGGACAGGGCCTCCTACGAGCAGTACTTC. It translates to CASSSEVDRASYEQYF. V is TRBV11-1 and J is TRBJ2-7, with 8 nucleotides matching TRBD1. This CDR3 contains 16 residues. Trimming removed 4 bases from V and 0 bases from J; junction bases left unmatched: 8. Looked up from germline, CDR1 is SGHAT and CDR2 is FQDESV (reference sequence).

The genes are TRBV7-8 and TRBJ2-3; 10 bases line up with TRBD1. After removal of 5 bases from V and 6 bases from J, the junction contained 8 bases not matched to a gene. CDR1 SGHVS and CDR2 FQNEAQ come from the germline V gene. The CDR3 is 15 amino acids. CDR3 nucleotide sequence: TGTGCCAGCAGCCAACCGGGACAGGGGTTGGATACGCAGTATTTT. It specifies CASSQPGQGLDTQYF.

A note on this clonotype: A much larger clone lies a single base off, so this may be a read error. V and J are TRBV7-8 and TRBJ2-4; 7 bases align to TRBD1. CDR1 and CDR2 from the germline V gene are SGHVS and FQNEAQ. Trimming removed 5 bases from V and 1 base from J; junction bases left unmatched: 14. CDR3 length: 18 residues. The DNA of the CDR3 is TGTGCCAGCAGCAAGGGACAGACTTTAACTTTCGCCAAAAACATTCAGTACTTC. Translation gives CASSKGQTLTFAKNIQYF.

The CDR3 DNA sequence: TGTGCCAGCAGACCCGGGGGTATTAACACTGAAGCTTTCTTT. It yields the protein CASRPGGINTEAFF. The chain employs TRBV6-2 or TRBV6-3 and TRBJ1-1, with a possible D match to TRBD1 (5 bases). V shed 6 bases and J shed 2 bases, with 13 bases lying between them. Germline V gene sequence: CDR1 MNHEY, CDR2 SVGEGT. This CDR3 has 14 amino acids.

In this sample, this clonotype turned up many times. This chain joins TRBV12-3 or TRBV12-4 and TRBJ2-2; D not certain. Trimming shortened V by 5 bases and J by 4 bases, and 17 bases separated the two germline ends. The CDR3 is 16 amino acids. CDR3 sequence: CASSGRVVKGTGELFF. The DNA for the CDR3 is TGTGCCAGCAGTGGGCGAGTTGTTAAGGGCACCGGGGAGCTGTTTTTT.

The chain combines TRBV2 with TRBJ1-6, with D unresolved. V was cut by 2 bases and J by 7 bases, with 6 bases left in between. Germline CDR1 SNHLY, CDR2 FYNNEI. This CDR3 is built from 13 residues. The CDR3 is CASSEQPNSPLHF. CDR3 nucleotides: TGTGCCAGCAGTGAACAGCCCAATTCACCCCTCCACTTT.

This clonotype was seen many times. The chain couples TRBV6-1 to TRBJ1-6, with a weak D call TRBD1 (6 bases). CDR3 size: 16 residues. Germline V gene lookup returns CDR1 MNHNS and CDR2 SASEGT. V shed 6 bases and J shed 4 bases, with 16 bases lying between them. The CDR3 here is CASRALQGNYNSPLHF. The DNA for the CDR3 is TGTGCCAGCAGGGCCCTACAGGGAAATTATAATTCACCCCTCCACTTT.

This clonotype was seen many times. The gene calls are TRBV27 and TRBJ2-1; no firm D call. The CDR3 contains 12 residues. Germline V gene sequence: CDR1 MNHEY, CDR2 SMNVEV (reference sequence). The V and J ends lost 4 bases and 9 bases respectively, with 10 bases between them. CDR3 bases: TGTGCCAGCAGTTCCCGGTGGGGTGAGCAGTTCTTC. Protein sequence: CASSSRWGEQFF.

In its sample, this clonotype was seen many times. This rearrangement joins TRBV12-3 or TRBV12-4 to TRBJ2-7, with 7 nucleotides matching TRBD1. Trimming cost V 7 bases and J 1 base; bases outside gene matches: 7. The CDR3 runs to 14 residues. The CDR3: CASKRQGSSYEQYF. For the CDR3, the DNA is TGTGCCAGCAAGAGACAGGGAAGTTCCTACGAGCAGTACTTC.

This clonotype appeared a few times. The chain employs TRBV4-2 and TRBJ2-5; D unclear. Germline V lookup: CDR1 LGHNA, CDR2 YNFKEQ. There are 13 residues in the CDR3. V lost 3 bases and J 2 bases, leaving 7 bases between the germline ends. The CDR3 region is CASSHGGQETQYF. The DNA of the CDR3 is TGTGCCAGCAGCCACGGCGGACAAGAGACCCAGTACTTC.

This clonotype was counted ten times or more. The chain employs TRBV11-3 and TRBJ2-1, with D unclear. The CDR3 is made up of 12 amino acids. CDR1 is SGHNT and CDR2 is YENEEA in the germline V gene. Trimming left V 4 bases short and J 5 bases short, with 6 bases between. CDR3 loop: CASSSQHNEQFF. The CDR3 DNA follows: TGTGCCAGCAGCTCACAACACAATGAGCAGTTCTTC.

In its sample, this clonotype was seen a few times. The rearrangement uses TRBV6-6 and TRBJ1-2; D ambiguous. Germline loops: CDR1 MNHNY, CDR2 SVGAGI (reference sequence). Trimming removed 0 bases at V and 3 bases at J, with 20 bases between. The CDR3 length is 18 residues. The CDR3 region is CASSYSREARSMDYGYTF. The CDR3 coding sequence is TGTGCCAGCAGTTACTCGAGGGAGGCCCGGTCAATGGACTATGGCTACACCTTC.

This clonotype was recorded once. The chain couples TRBV27 to TRBJ2-1; 7 nucleotides align to TRBD2. The CDR3 spans 15 residues. Germline values: CDR1 MNHEY, CDR2 SMNVEV (reference sequence). V dropped 10 bases and J dropped 3; count of bases not matched to a gene: 12. In DNA form, the CDR3 reads TGTGCCACCAAATACGGGGGGAGCTGCTACAATGAGCAGTTCTTC. Amino acids: CATKYGGSCYNEQFF.

In its sample, this clonotype was seen many times. The gene calls are TRBV6-2 or TRBV6-3 and TRBJ2-5; 7 nucleotides agree with TRBD1. Per germline, CDR1 MNHEY and CDR2 SVGEGT. There are 13 residues in the CDR3. With 6 bases clipped from V and 5 bases from J, the junction kept 6 bases outside the gene matches. CDR3 nucleotide sequence: TGTGCCAGCAGGCGACAGGGAAGCGAGACCCAGTACTTC. Protein: CASRRQGSETQYF.

The CDR3 DNA reads as TGCAGTGCTAGAGATTTTAGACTAGCGGGGAGTAGCACAGATACGCAGTATTTT. Translated: CSARDFRLAGSSTDTQYF. This chain links TRBV20-1 with TRBJ2-3; 11 bases line up with TRBD2. CDR3 length: 18 residues. The germline CDR1 and CDR2 sequences are DFQATT and SNEGSKA (reference sequence). After removal of 0 bases from V and 0 bases from J, the junction contained 8 bases not matched to a gene.

This clonotype was seen only a few times. The chain recombines TRBV9 with TRBJ2-5; 8 bases match TRBD1. This CDR3 is built from 16 residues. The junction had 4 bases not matched to a gene; V was cut back by 0 bases and J by 0 bases. Germline V gene sequence: CDR1 SGDLS, CDR2 YYNGEE. The CDR3, as DNA: TGTGCCAGCAGCGTAGATCAGGGGGCGTACCAAGAGACCCAGTACTTC. Its protein is CASSVDQGAYQETQYF.

This rearrangement joins TRBV5-1 to TRBJ2-1, with 8 bases lining up with TRBD1. The ends lost 3 bases at V and 1 base at J; junction bases unmatched: 6. CDR3 length: 16 amino acids. Germline lookup yields CDR1 SGHRS and CDR2 YFSETQ. CDR3 residues: CASSSTGAGSYNEQFF. In DNA form, the CDR3 reads TGCGCCAGCAGCTCGACAGGGGCGGGATCCTACAATGAGCAGTTCTTC.

This clonotype was observed a few times. CDR3 amino acids: CSARGLWEGGYTF. The CDR3 region has the DNA TGCAGTGCTAGAGGGCTCTGGGAGGGAGGCTACACCTTC. This chain joins TRBV20-1 and TRBJ1-2; D is undetermined. In germline, CDR1 is DFQATT, CDR2 SNEGSKA (reference sequence). The V and J ends lost 1 base and 8 bases respectively, with 14 bases between them. This CDR3 is built from 13 residues.

This chain joins TRBV20-1 and TRBJ1-4; the D is unclear. The CDR3 is 13 amino acids. V gave up 5 bases and J gave up 4 bases, with 11 bases separating them. Germline V gene sequence: CDR1 DFQATT, CDR2 SNEGSKA (reference sequence). The DNA for the CDR3 is TGCAGTGCTTTGCGACAAAATAATGAAAAACTGTTTTTT. Encoded protein: CSALRQNNEKLFF.

Comments on this clonotype: It may be a read error: a sequence one base away is much more abundant. The gene calls are TRBV4-3 and TRBJ1-1, with D unclear. Germline-derived CDR1 and CDR2 are LGHNA and YSLEER. CDR3 length equals 13 residues. The CDR3 sequence is CASRRTANTKAFF. The CDR3 DNA sequence: TGCGCCAGCAGACGTACAGCGAACACTAAAGCTTTCTTT.

This clonotype occurred many times. J is TRBJ2-3 and V is TRBV20-1; 7 nucleotides match TRBD2. With 0 bases clipped from V and 5 bases from J, the junction kept 11 bases outside the gene matches. Germline V lookup: CDR1 DFQATT, CDR2 SNEGSKA (reference sequence). CDR3 length: 16 residues. CDR3 coding DNA: TGCAGTGCTAGAGATAGTAGCGGCCGCGGGGGAGATACGCAGTATTTT. Its protein is CSARDSSGRGGDTQYF.

This clonotype was observed a handful of times. The chain carries TRBV7-9 and TRBJ2-7, with a tentative D call TRBD1 (6 bases). Trimming stripped 6 bases from V and 7 bases from J, with 22 bases between. Germline V gene sequence: CDR1 SEHNR, CDR2 FQNEAQ (reference sequence). This CDR3 is built from 15 residues. Here the CDR3 reads CASSTPGAGGWEQYF. The CDR3 DNA sequence: TGTGCCAGCAGTACACCAGGGGCCGGTGGATGGGAGCAGTACTTC.